Presented here are 25 T cell receptor beta chains from one specimen sequenced in a study of cytomegalovirus exposure and HLA in healthy donors (dated by TCRdb to between 2016 and 2019). Receptor libraries were prepared by the immunoSEQ multiplex PCR assay. TCRdb stores this immuneACCESS table with in-frame sequences only. Part of the clones is absent; in the studies checked, under half of the shortfall reflects unresolved V genes, and no reason is known for the rest. Within this sample are a few hundred thousand clones, with 86% of them counted one time only. The ten largest clonotypes hold about 0.91% of the sample. Sequencing was performed on PBMCs. The origin of the receptors is a woman aged 18 to 35 in good health and CMV-seronegative.

This chain links TRBV5-1 with TRBJ2-2, with D perhaps TRBD2 (6 bases). This CDR3 has 14 residues. The germline V gene has CDR1 SGHRS and CDR2 YFSETQ. V dropped 4 bases and J dropped 8 bases, with 15 bases sitting between them. The CDR3 is CASSTRLVAGELFF. CDR3 DNA: TGCGCCAGCAGCACCAGACTAGTAGCTGGGGAGCTGTTTTTT.

The chain combines TRBV7-9 with TRBJ1-5; 9 bases are shared with TRBD1. The junction had 2 bases not matched to a gene; V was cut back by 5 bases and J by 6 bases. The V gene's germline CDR1 is SEHNR and CDR2 FQNEAQ (reference sequence). The CDR3 spans 13 residues. CDR3: CASSPGQGQPQHF. In nucleotides, the CDR3 is TGTGCCAGCAGCCCGGGACAGGGTCAGCCCCAGCATTTT.

The chain has TRBV2 and TRBJ2-7, with 8 bases that match TRBD1. CDR1 is SNHLY and CDR2 is FYNNEI in the germline V gene. The CDR3 has 14 amino acids. Trimming took 10 bases from V and 0 from J; bases not matched to a gene: 8. The CDR3 bases are TGTGCCACCTCGCAGGGGGCGTTCTCCTACGAGCAGTACTTC. Its translation is CATSQGAFSYEQYF.

The J gene is TRBJ2-7, the V gene TRBV2; 8 bases are a match to TRBD2. The V gene's germline CDR1 is SNHLY and CDR2 FYNNEI. The junction had 12 bases not matched to a gene; V was cut back by 6 bases and J by 5 bases. There are 15 residues in the CDR3. The CDR3 nucleotides are TGTGCCAGCAGCGCGACTAGCGCGTCCCGCAACGAGCAGTACTTC. Protein product: CASSATSASRNEQYF.

This rearrangement joins TRBV4-3 to TRBJ2-7; D not certain. The CDR3 length is 14 residues. Germline lookup yields CDR1 LGHNA and CDR2 YSLEER. V was trimmed by 1 base and J by 0 bases, leaving 7 bases between them. CDR3 protein: CASSQGDSSYEQYF. DNA for the CDR3: TGCGCCAGCAGCCAAGGTGACTCCTCCTACGAGCAGTACTTC.

The chain has TRBV13 and TRBJ2-2; a weak D match, TRBD1 (5 bases). CDR3 size: 17 residues. The V and J ends lost 5 bases and 0 bases respectively, with 16 bases between them. The germline gives CDR1 PRHDT, CDR2 FYEKMQ (reference sequence). For the CDR3, the DNA is TGTGCCAGCAGCCGCCCCGGCCGGACAACGAACACCGGGGAGCTGTTTTTT. This sequence encodes CASSRPGRTTNTGELFF.

This clone is a singleton in its sample. One end of the junction fails to match germline, which may point to a read error. The gene calls are TRBV28 and TRBJ2-2, with 16 bases that match TRBD2. The germline V gene has CDR1 MDHEN and CDR2 SYDVKM. The CDR3 loop spans 20 amino acids. The CDR3 here is CATSSRSGTSGRAPTGELFF. As DNA, the CDR3 is TGTGCCACCAGTTCCCGGTCCGGGACTAGCGGGAGGGCCCCCACCGGGGAGCTGTTTTTT.

The gene calls are TRBV7-9 and TRBJ2-5; D ambiguous. This CDR3 has 15 amino acids. With 3 bases removed from V and 2 bases from J, the gap between germline ends came to 13 bases. Germline CDR1 is SEHNR and CDR2 is FQNEAQ (reference sequence). The CDR3 DNA is TGTGCCAGCAGCTTTAGCCTCGGAAATCAAGAGACCCAGTACTTC. Residues: CASSFSLGNQETQYF.

The chain is built from TRBV4-1 and TRBJ2-7; a weak D match, TRBD2 (6 bases). The germline V gene has CDR1 MGHRA and CDR2 YSYEKL. CDR3 length equals 19 residues. Trimming pared 0 bases from V and 0 bases from J, leaving 21 bases between. The CDR3 loop is CASSQDSFPRWEASYEQYF. CDR3 nucleotides: TGCGCCAGCAGCCAAGATTCTTTCCCTAGGTGGGAGGCCTCCTACGAGCAGTACTTC.

The J gene is TRBJ1-2, the V gene TRBV28, with 7 bases fitting TRBD1. This CDR3 has 16 residues. The germline CDR1 and CDR2 sequences are MDHEN and SYDVKM. V dropped 5 bases and J dropped 5; count of bases not matched to a gene: 14. The CDR3 DNA reads TGTGCCAGCAGTCACGGGACAGCGCGTATTGGGTATGGCTACACCTTC. The encoded protein is CASSHGTARIGYGYTF.

This clone has just one count. The V and J genes are TRBV7-3 and TRBJ2-1, with TRBD2 identical over 8 bases. Germline lookup yields CDR1 SGHTA and CDR2 FQGTGA. The trim removed 2 bases at V and 2 bases at J, leaving 2 bases unmatched. The CDR3 extends over 15 amino acids. This CDR3 is CASSLAGGTYNEQFF. As DNA, the CDR3 is TGTGCCAGCAGCTTAGCGGGAGGAACCTACAATGAGCAGTTCTTC. The full variable domain, with the rest looked up from reference TRBV7-3 and TRBJ2-1, is GAGVSQTPSNKVTEKGKYVELRCDPISGHTALYWYRQSLGQGPEFLIYFQGTGAADDSGLPNDRFFAVRPEGSVSTLKIQRTERGDSAVYLCASSLAGGTYNEQFFGPGTRLTVL.

The chain carries TRBV7-2 and TRBJ1-2; TRBD1 matches at 12 bases. The CDR3 is 15 amino acids. The V and J ends lost 1 base and 5 bases, in that order; junction bases with no gene match: 2. Germline CDR1 and CDR2: SGHTA and FQGNSA. The CDR3 DNA follows: TGTGCCAGCAGCTTAGGGGGACAGGGGGCATATGGCTACACCTTC. Protein: CASSLGGQGAYGYTF.

The J gene is TRBJ1-4, the V gene TRBV30; D possibly corresponds to TRBD1 (5 bases). V gave up 0 bases and J gave up 0 bases, with 14 bases separating them. The CDR3 sequence is 17 residues long. Germline V gives CDR1 GTSNPN, CDR2 SVGIG (reference sequence). CDR3 sequence reads: CAWSVKEGVATNEKLFF. The CDR3 bases are TGTGCCTGGAGTGTAAAGGAAGGGGTTGCAACTAATGAAAAACTGTTTTTT.

V and J are TRBV4-1 and TRBJ2-5; TRBD2 is a possible D gene (6 bases). This CDR3 is built from 15 residues. The V end was cut by 4 bases, the J end by 7 bases, with 19 bases between. Germline CDR1 and CDR2: MGHRA and YSYEKL. The CDR3 loop is CASSPEGSMGATQYF. As DNA, the CDR3 is TGCGCCAGCAGCCCGGAGGGGAGTATGGGAGCGACCCAGTACTTC.

As regards this clone: Other DNA variants within this sample encode the same CDR3. In DNA form, the CDR3 reads TGTGCCAGCAGCCTTGGACAAAACTACGAGCAGTACTTC. Encoded protein: CASSLGQNYEQYF. The V call is TRBV5-4, the J call TRBJ2-7, with D perhaps TRBD1 (5 bases). This CDR3 has 13 residues. Trimming took off 4 bases at V and 3 bases at J, with 11 bases between the two ends. The germline gives CDR1 SGHNT, CDR2 YYREEE (reference sequence). Filled out from reference TRBV5-4 and TRBJ2-7, the complete variable domain reads ETGVTQSPTHLIKTRGQQVTLRCSSQSGHNTVSWYQQALGQGPQFIFQYYREEENGRGNFPPRFSGLQFPNYSSELNVNALELDDSALYLCASSLGQNYEQYFGPGTRLTVT.

The chain recombines TRBV28 with TRBJ2-7; TRBD2 aligns across 7 bases. Germline CDR1 MDHEN, CDR2 SYDVKM. V was pared by 7 bases and J by 7 bases, with 13 bases of the junction left unmatched. CDR3 length equals 14 residues. CDR3 region: CASTTGHGGNEQYF. CDR3 bases: TGTGCCAGCACTACGGGGCACGGGGGGAATGAGCAGTACTTC. Filled out from reference TRBV28 and TRBJ2-7, the complete variable domain reads DVKVTQSSRYLVKRTGEKVFLECVQDMDHENMFWYRQDPGLGLRLIYFSYDVKMKEKGDIPEGYSVSREKKERFSLILESASTNQTSMYLCASTTGHGGNEQYFGPGTRLTVT.

This clone was seen only once. This chain uses TRBV7-2 with TRBJ2-3; 10 nucleotides line up with TRBD2. Trimming removed 3 bases from V and 4 bases from J; junction bases left unmatched: 7. Germline values: CDR1 SGHTA, CDR2 FQGNSA. The CDR3 runs 16 residues. The CDR3 DNA sequence: TGTGCCAGCAGCTTTTCGGGCAGCGGGGGGGCAGATACGCAGTATTTT. Encoded protein: CASSFSGSGGADTQYF. The full variable domain, in which reference TRBV7-2 and TRBJ2-3 provide the parts outside the CDR3, is GAGVSQSPSNKVTEKGKDVELRCDPISGHTALYWYRQSLGQGLEFLIYFQGNSAPDKSGLPSDRFSAERTGGSVSTLTIQRTQQEDSAVYLCASSFSGSGGADTQYFGPGTRLTVL.

The chain uses TRBV28 and TRBJ1-5; 8 bases align to TRBD1. V lost 4 bases and J lost 1; bases outside the gene matches: 6. The CDR3 has 16 residues. Germline CDR1 MDHEN, CDR2 SYDVKM. This CDR3 reads CASSSAGGASNQPQHF. The CDR3 region has the DNA TGTGCCAGCAGTTCGGCAGGGGGCGCGAGCAATCAGCCCCAGCATTTT.

The rearrangement joins TRBV4-2 to TRBJ1-1; no clear D gene. This CDR3 has 15 residues. V dropped 1 base and J dropped 5 bases, with 14 bases sitting between them. Per the germline V gene, CDR1 is LGHNA and CDR2 is YNFKEQ. The CDR3 sequence: CASSQVTGDGTEAFF. In DNA form, the CDR3 reads TGTGCCAGCAGCCAAGTGACGGGAGACGGTACTGAAGCTTTCTTT.

The chain is built from TRBV9 and TRBJ2-1; D remains unclear. Germline V gene sequence: CDR1 SGDLS, CDR2 YYNGEE. The CDR3 runs 13 residues. Trimming left V 3 bases short and J 7 bases short, with 11 bases between. This chain's CDR3 is CASSATDLNEQFF. Here the CDR3 DNA reads TGTGCCAGCAGCGCTACAGATTTAAATGAGCAGTTCTTC.

The rearrangement joins TRBV11-3 to TRBJ2-2, with 9 bases matching TRBD2. Per germline, CDR1 SGHNT and CDR2 YENEEA. Trimming cost V 0 bases and J 7 bases; bases outside gene matches: 6. This CDR3 comprises 16 residues. The CDR3 loop is CASSLDGGLAGGELFF. Here the CDR3 DNA reads TGTGCCAGCAGCTTAGATGGGGGACTAGCTGGCGGGGAGCTGTTTTTT.

This rearrangement joins TRBV2 to TRBJ2-1; 10 nucleotides align to TRBD2. V lost 0 bases, J lost 0 bases, and 11 bases stayed unmatched. The CDR3 totals 20 residues. Germline V CDR1 and CDR2: SNHLY, FYNNEI. The CDR3 region has the DNA TGTGCCAGCAGTGAAGCGTTAGCTAGCGGGAGCCCCTCCTCCTACAATGAGCAGTTCTTC. As protein: CASSEALASGSPSSYNEQFF.

V is TRBV28 and J is TRBJ2-7; a possible D gene is TRBD2 (5 bases). The CDR3 is 12 amino acids. Germline loops: CDR1 MDHEN, CDR2 SYDVKM. CDR3: CVSSGLSYEQYF. In nucleotides, the CDR3 is TGTGTCAGTTCGGGGTTATCCTACGAGCAGTACTTC.

The chain has TRBV5-6 and TRBJ2-5, with 16 bases that match TRBD2. V lost 4 bases and J lost 5; bases outside the gene matches: 8. Germline V gives CDR1 SGHDT, CDR2 YYEEEE. This CDR3 contains 17 residues. The CDR3 is CASSAGLAGGPGETQYF. The CDR3 region has the DNA TGTGCCAGCAGCGCGGGACTAGCGGGAGGGCCGGGGGAGACCCAGTACTTC. Using reference TRBV5-6 and TRBJ2-5 for the parts outside the CDR3, the full variable domain is DAGVTQSPTHLIKTRGQQVTLRCSPKSGHDTVSWYQQALGQGPQFIFQYYEEEERQRGNFPDRFSGHQFPNYSSELNVNALLLGDSALYLCASSAGLAGGPGETQYFGPGTRLLVL.

The chain combines TRBV2 with TRBJ2-1; D possibly corresponds to TRBD2 (5 bases). The V and J ends lost 8 bases and 3 bases respectively, with 32 bases between them. The CDR3 is 20 residues long. Germline V gene data show CDR1 as SNHLY and CDR2 as FYNNEI. The CDR3 nucleotides are TGTGCCAGCGCGCGCGAGGAGGCCTCCCCAGGCATAGGAGGCTACAATGAGCAGTTCTTC. Its translation: CASAREEASPGIGGYNEQFF.